This T cell receptor beta chain was documented in a study of response to subunit inactivated influenza vaccine. As concerns this clonotype: Its target is not known.

TCRdb re-called the RT-PCR reads through MiXCR, storing one row per CDR3 protein. The repertoire consists of hundreds of thousands of distinct CDR3 sequences, with 12% occurring once and the leading ten covering approximately 10%. The study's findings and limits: Authors suggested that a seasonal influenza vaccination recruits few new T cells each time.

Germline CDR1 is SGHRS and CDR2 is YFSETQ. The V and J ends lost 1 base and 1 base, in that order; junction bases with no gene match: 8. There are 18 residues in the CDR3. The V and J genes are TRBV5-1 and TRBJ2-3, with 11 bases aligning to TRBD2. Sequenced here: PBMCs from blood, sampled on the day of vaccination. This TCR came from a man in his forties or fifties who received an inactivated influenza vaccine. The CDR3 spells CASSLMVLLAGGTDTQYF. CDR3 sequence (DNA): TGCGCCAGCAGCTTGATGGTCTTACTAGCGGGAGGCACAGATACGCAGTATTTT.